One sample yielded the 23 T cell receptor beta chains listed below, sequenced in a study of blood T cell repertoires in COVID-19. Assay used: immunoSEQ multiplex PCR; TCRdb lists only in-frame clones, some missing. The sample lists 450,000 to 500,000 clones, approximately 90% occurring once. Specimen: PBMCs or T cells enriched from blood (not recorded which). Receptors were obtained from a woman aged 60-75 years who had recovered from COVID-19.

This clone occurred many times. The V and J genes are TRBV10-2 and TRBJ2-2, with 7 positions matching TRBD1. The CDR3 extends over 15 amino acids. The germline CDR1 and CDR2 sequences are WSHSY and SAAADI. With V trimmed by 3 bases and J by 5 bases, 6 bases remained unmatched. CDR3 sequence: CASSEWDRSTGELFF. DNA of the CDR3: TGCGCCAGCAGTGAATGGGACAGATCAACCGGGGAGCTGTTTTTT.

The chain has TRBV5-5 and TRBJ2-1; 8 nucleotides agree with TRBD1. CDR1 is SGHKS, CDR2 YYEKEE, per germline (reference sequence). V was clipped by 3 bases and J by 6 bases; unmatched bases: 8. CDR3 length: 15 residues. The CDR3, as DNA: TGTGCCAGCAGCTCCTCCAGGGGGCCTGTCAATGAGCAGTTCTTC. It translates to CASSSSRGPVNEQFF.

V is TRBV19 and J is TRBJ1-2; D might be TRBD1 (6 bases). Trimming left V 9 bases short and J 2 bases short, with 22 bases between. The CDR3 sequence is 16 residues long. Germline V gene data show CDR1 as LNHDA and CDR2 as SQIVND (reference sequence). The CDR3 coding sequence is TGTGCCAGCAGCCGCCAGGGGCAGGGTTTCAACTATGGCTACACCTTC. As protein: CASSRQGQGFNYGYTF.

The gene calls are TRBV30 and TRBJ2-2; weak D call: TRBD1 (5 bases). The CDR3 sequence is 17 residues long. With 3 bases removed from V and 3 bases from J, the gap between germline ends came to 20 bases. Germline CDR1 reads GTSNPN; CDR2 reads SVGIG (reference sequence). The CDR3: CAWRNRVGALDTGELFF. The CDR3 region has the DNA TGTGCCTGGAGAAATAGGGTAGGGGCGTTGGACACCGGGGAGCTGTTTTTT.

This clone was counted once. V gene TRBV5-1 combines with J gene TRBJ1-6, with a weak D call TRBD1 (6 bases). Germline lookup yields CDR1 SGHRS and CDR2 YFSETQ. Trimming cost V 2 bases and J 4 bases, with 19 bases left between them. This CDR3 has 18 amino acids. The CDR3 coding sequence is TGCGCCAGCAGCTTAGGGCCCCGGGGGGGGGCGTATAATTCACCCCTCCACTTT. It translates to CASSLGPRGGAYNSPLHF.

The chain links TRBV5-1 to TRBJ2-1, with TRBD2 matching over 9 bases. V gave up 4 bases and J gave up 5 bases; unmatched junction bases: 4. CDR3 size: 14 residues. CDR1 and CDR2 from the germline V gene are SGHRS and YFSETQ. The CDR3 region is CASSTSGGHNEQFF. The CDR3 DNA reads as TGCGCCAGCAGCACCAGCGGGGGGCACAATGAGCAGTTCTTC.

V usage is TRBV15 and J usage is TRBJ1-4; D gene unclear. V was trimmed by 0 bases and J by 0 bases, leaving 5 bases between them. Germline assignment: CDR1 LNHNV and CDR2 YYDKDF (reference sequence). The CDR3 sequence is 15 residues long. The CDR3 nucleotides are TGTGCCACCAGCAGAGAATCTTCAACTAATGAAAAACTGTTTTTT. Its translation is CATSRESSTNEKLFF. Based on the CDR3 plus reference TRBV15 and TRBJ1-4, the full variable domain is DAMVIQNPRYQVTQFGKPVTLSCSQTLNHNVMYWYQQKSSQAPKLLFHYYDKDFNNEADTPDNFQSRRPNTSFCFLDIRSPGLGDTAMYLCATSRESSTNEKLFFGSGTQLSVL.

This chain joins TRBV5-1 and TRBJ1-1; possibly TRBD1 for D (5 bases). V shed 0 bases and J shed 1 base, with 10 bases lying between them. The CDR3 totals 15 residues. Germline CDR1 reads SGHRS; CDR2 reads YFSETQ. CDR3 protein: CASSLVRQSNTEAFF. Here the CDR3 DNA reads TGCGCCAGCAGCTTGGTACGACAGTCGAACACTGAAGCTTTCTTT. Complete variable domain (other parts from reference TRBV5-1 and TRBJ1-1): KAGVTQTPRYLIKTRGQQVTLSCSPISGHRSVSWYQQTPGQGLQFLFEYFSETQRNKGNFPGRFSGRQFSNSRSEMNVSTLELGDSALYLCASSLVRQSNTEAFFGQGTRLTVV.

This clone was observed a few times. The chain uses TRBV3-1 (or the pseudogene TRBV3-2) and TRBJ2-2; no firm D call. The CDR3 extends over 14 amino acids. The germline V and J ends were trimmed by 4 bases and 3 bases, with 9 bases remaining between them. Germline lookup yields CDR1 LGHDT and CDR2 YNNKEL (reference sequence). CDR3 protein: CASSPRRDTGELFF. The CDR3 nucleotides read TGTGCCAGCAGCCCCCGTCGGGACACCGGGGAGCTGTTTTTT.

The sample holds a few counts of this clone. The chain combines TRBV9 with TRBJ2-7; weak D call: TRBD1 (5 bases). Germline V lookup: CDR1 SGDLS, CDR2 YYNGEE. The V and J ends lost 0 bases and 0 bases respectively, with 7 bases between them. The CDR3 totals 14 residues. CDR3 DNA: TGTGCCAGCAGCGTAGGACAGATCTCCTACGAGCAGTACTTC. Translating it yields CASSVGQISYEQYF.

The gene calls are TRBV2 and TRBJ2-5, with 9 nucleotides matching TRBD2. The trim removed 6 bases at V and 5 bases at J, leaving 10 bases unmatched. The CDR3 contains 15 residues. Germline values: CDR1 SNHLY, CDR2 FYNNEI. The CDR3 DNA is TGTGCCAGCAGCGTCAGCGGGGGGCCATTGGAGACCCAGTACTTC. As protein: CASSVSGGPLETQYF.

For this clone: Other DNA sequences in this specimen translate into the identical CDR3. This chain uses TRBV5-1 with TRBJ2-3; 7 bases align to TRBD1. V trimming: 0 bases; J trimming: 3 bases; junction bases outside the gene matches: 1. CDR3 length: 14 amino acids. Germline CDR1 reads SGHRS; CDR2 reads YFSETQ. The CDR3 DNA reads TGCGCCAGCAGCTTGGACAGGGGAACAGATACGCAGTATTTT. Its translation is CASSLDRGTDTQYF.

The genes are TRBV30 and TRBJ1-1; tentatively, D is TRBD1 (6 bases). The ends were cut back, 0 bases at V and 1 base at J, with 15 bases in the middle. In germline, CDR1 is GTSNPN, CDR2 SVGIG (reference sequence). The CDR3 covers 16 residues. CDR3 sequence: CAWSVQTGSRNTEAFF. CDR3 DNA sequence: TGTGCCTGGAGTGTACAAACAGGGTCGCGGAACACTGAAGCTTTCTTT.

Written as DNA, the CDR3 is TGTGCCATCAGTGACGGACAGTTGGCTTTCTTT. Amino acid sequence: CAISDGQLAFF. This chain joins TRBV10-3 and TRBJ1-1, with D possibly being TRBD1 (6 bases). CDR3 size: 11 residues. V was shortened by 3 bases and J by 11 bases, with 10 bases between the two germline ends. Germline values: CDR1 ENHRY, CDR2 SYGVKD.

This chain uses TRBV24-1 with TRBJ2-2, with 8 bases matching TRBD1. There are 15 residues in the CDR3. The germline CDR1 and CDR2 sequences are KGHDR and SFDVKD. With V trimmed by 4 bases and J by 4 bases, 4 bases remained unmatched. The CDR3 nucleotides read TGTGCCACCAGTGACCCCAGGGGGCCCACCGGGGAGCTGTTTTTT. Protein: CATSDPRGPTGELFF.

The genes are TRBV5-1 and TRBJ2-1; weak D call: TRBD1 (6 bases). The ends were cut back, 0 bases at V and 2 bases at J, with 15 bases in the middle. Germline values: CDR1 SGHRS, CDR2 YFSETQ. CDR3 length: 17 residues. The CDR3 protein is CASSLGRKGVPYNEQFF. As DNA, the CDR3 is TGCGCCAGCAGCTTGGGACGTAAGGGGGTCCCCTACAATGAGCAGTTCTTC.

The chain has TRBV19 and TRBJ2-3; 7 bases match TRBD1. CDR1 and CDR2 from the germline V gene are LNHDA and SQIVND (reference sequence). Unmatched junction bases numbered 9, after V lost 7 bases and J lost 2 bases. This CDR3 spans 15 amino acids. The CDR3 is CASTAIDRDTDTQYF. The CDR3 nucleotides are TGTGCCAGTACCGCAATTGACAGGGACACAGATACGCAGTATTTT. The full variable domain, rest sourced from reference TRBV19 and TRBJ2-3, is DGGITQSPKYLFRKEGQNVTLSCEQNLNHDAMYWYRQDPGQGLRLIYYSQIVNDFQKGDIAEGYSVSREKKESFPLTVTSAQKNPTAFYLCASTAIDRDTDTQYFGPGTRLTVL.

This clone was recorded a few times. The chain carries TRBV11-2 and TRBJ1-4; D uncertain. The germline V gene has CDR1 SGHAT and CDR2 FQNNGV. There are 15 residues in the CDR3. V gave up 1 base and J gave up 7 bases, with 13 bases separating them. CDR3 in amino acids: CASSLGRPGGEKLFF. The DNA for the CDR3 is TGTGCCAGCAGCTTAGGTCGGCCAGGAGGTGAAAAACTGTTTTTT.

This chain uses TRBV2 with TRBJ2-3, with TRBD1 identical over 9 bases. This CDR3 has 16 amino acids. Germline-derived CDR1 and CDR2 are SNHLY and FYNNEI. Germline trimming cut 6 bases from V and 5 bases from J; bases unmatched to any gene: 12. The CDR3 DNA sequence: TGTGCCAGCAGGCGTGAGGACAGGGGCCAAGTAGATACGCAGTATTTT. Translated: CASRREDRGQVDTQYF. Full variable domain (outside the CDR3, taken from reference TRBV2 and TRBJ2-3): EPEVTQTPSHQVTQMGQEVILRCVPISNHLYFYWYRQILGQKVEFLVSFYNNEISEKSEIFDDQFSVERPDGSNFTLKIRSTKLEDSAMYFCASRREDRGQVDTQYFGPGTRLTVL.

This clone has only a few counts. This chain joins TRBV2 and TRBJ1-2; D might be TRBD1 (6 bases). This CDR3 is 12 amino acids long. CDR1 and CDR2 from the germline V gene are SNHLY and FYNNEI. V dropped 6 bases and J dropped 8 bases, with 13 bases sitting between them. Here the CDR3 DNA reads TGTGCCAGCAGGACCGGGGGGCAAGGCTACACCTTC. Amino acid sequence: CASRTGGQGYTF.

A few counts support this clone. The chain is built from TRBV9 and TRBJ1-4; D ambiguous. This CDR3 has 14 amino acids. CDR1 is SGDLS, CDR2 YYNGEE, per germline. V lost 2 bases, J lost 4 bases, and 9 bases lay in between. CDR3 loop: CASSVGGINEKLFF. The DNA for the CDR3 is TGTGCCAGCAGCGTCGGCGGGATTAATGAAAAACTGTTTTTT.

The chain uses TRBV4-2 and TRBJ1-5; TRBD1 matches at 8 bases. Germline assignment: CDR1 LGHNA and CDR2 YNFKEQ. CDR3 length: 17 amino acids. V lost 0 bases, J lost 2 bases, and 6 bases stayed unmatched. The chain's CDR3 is CASSQDPQGDRNQPQHF. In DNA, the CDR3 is TGTGCCAGCAGCCAAGACCCACAGGGGGATCGCAATCAGCCCCAGCATTTT.

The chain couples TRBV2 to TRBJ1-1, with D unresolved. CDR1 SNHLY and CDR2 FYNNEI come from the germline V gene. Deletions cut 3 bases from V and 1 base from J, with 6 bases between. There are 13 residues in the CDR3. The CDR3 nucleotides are TGTGCCAGCAGTGATTTAGCGAACACTGAAGCTTTCTTT. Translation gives CASSDLANTEAFF.